A single sample gave rise to the 9 T cell receptor beta chains below, sequenced in a study of a mutant IDH1 vaccine in newly diagnosed glioma. Time point specified: week 5, during vaccination. Doses consisted of 300 ug of mutant IDH1 20-mer peptide each, paired with topical imiquimod. Measured with immunoSEQ multiplex PCR; TCRdb has only the in-frame clones, and not every one. In the table there are about 83,000 clones, about 91% of which are singletons. Antigens of these TCRs are unknown. Sequencing was performed on PBMCs, taken from a glioma patient whose treatment included an IDH1 peptide vaccine. These receptor sequences come from a woman between 45 and 60 years old with glioma.

This rearrangement joins TRBV28 to TRBJ1-5; TRBD1 matches at 8 bases. J lost 3 bases, V lost 6 bases, and 13 bases had no gene match. The CDR3 sequence is 17 residues long. From germline, CDR1 is MDHEN and CDR2 SYDVKM. The CDR3 DNA reads TGTGCCAGCAGCTCGCCCGGGGACAGGAGACCCAATCAGCCCCAGCATTTT. Translated, it gives CASSSPGDRRPNQPQHF.

This clone appeared once. This chain connects TRBV15 to TRBJ2-5; D may be TRBD2 (5 bases). Trimming took 0 bases from V and 4 from J, leaving 18 bases between them. Germline CDR1 LNHNV, CDR2 YYDKDF (reference sequence). CDR3 length equals 17 residues. CDR3 DNA: TGTGCCACCAGCAGAGATGGGAAAGAGGACTGGGGAGAGACCCAGTACTTC. Residues: CATSRDGKEDWGETQYF. The complete variable domain, with remaining parts taken from reference TRBV15 and TRBJ2-5, reads DAMVIQNPRYQVTQFGKPVTLSCSQTLNHNVMYWYQQKSSQAPKLLFHYYDKDFNNEADTPDNFQSRRPNTSFCFLDIRSPGLGDTAMYLCATSRDGKEDWGETQYFGPGTRLLVL.

This clone was counted once. The rearrangement joins TRBV2 to TRBJ2-7, with D uncertain. The CDR3 length is 11 residues. CDR1 SNHLY and CDR2 FYNNEI come from the germline V gene. With 2 bases removed from V and 8 bases from J, the gap between germline ends came to 7 bases. The CDR3 DNA reads as TGTGCCAGCAGTGAATACAGTCAGCAGTACTTC. Translation: CASSEYSQQYF.

The rearrangement joins TRBV9 to TRBJ1-6; possible D gene TRBD1, 5 bases. Deletions cut 0 bases from V and 10 bases from J, with 11 bases between. The germline V gene encodes CDR1 SGDLS and CDR2 YYNGEE. This CDR3 comprises 14 residues. The CDR3 is CASSVEGLESPLHF. The CDR3 nucleotides read TGTGCCAGCAGCGTAGAGGGGTTGGAGTCACCCCTCCACTTT.

The table lists this clone with a count of one. This chain joins TRBV5-6 and TRBJ2-3; the D is unclear. V lost 0 bases and J 3 bases, leaving 8 bases between the germline ends. The CDR3 sequence is 14 residues long. From germline, CDR1 is SGHDT and CDR2 YYEEEE. Here the CDR3 reads CASSLAPQTDTQYF. In nucleotides, the CDR3 is TGTGCCAGCAGCTTGGCCCCCCAAACAGATACGCAGTATTTT.

This chain joins TRBV19 and TRBJ1-2; a possible D gene is TRBD1 (6 bases). Germline V gene data show CDR1 as LNHDA and CDR2 as SQIVND (reference sequence). There are 14 residues in the CDR3. The V end lost 3 bases, the J end lost 7 bases, and 15 bases lay between the germline ends. This CDR3 reads CASSIRTGKTGYTF. The CDR3 coding sequence is TGTGCCAGTAGTATCCGAACAGGGAAAACTGGCTACACCTTC.

The chain couples TRBV30 to TRBJ1-5, with D perhaps matching TRBD1 (5 bases). Germline V CDR1 and CDR2: GTSNPN, SVGIG (reference sequence). This CDR3 spans 14 amino acids. The V gene lost 4 bases and the J gene lost 5 bases, with 15 bases spanning the gap. The CDR3 region has the DNA TGTGCCTGGACCCGCCAGACGGGGGATCAGCCCCAGCATTTT. This encodes CAWTRQTGDQPQHF. The whole variable domain, filled in from reference TRBV30 and TRBJ1-5, reads SQTIHQWPATLVQPVGSPLSLECTVEGTSNPNLYWYRQAAGRGLQLLFYSVGIGQISSEVPQNLSASRPQDRQFILSSKKLLLSDSGFYLCAWTRQTGDQPQHFGDGTRLSIL.

The chain employs TRBV28 and TRBJ1-6; TRBD1 matches 7 bases. Germline loops: CDR1 MDHEN, CDR2 SYDVKM. The CDR3 is made up of 14 amino acids. V was pared by 6 bases and J by 10 bases, with 9 bases of the junction left unmatched. The CDR3 DNA reads as TGTGCCAGCAGCCCTACAGGGGATCGGTCACCCCTCCACTTT. Amino acid sequence: CASSPTGDRSPLHF.

The V and J genes are TRBV6-5 and TRBJ2-5; possible D gene TRBD1, 6 bases. The V and J ends lost 6 bases and 1 base respectively, with 9 bases between them. Germline V lookup: CDR1 MNHEY, CDR2 SVGAGI. The CDR3 contains 13 residues. CDR3 bases: TGTGCCAGCAGAAAGGGGGTCCAAGAGACCCAGTACTTC. This sequence encodes CASRKGVQETQYF.